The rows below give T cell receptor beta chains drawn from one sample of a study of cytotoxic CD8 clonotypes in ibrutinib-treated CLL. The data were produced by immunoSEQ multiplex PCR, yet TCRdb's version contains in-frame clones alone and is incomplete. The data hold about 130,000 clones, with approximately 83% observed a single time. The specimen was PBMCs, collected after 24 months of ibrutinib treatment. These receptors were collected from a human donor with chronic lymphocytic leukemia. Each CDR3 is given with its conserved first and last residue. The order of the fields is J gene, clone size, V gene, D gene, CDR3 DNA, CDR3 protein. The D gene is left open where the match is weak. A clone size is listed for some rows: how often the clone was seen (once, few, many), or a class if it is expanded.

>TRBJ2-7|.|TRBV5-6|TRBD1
TGTGCCAGCATCAGGGCAGGGGACAGCTACGAGCAGTACTTC
CASIRAGDSYEQYF
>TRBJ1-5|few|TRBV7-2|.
TGTGCCAGCAGCCCCCTGGGGGATCAGCCCCAGCATTTT
CASSPLGDQPQHF
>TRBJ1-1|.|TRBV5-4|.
TGTGCCAGCAGCTTGGGCGGAGGACAACCGGACACTGAAGCTTTCTTT
CASSLGGGQPDTEAFF
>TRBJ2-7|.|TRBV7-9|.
TGTGCCAGCAGCTCCCCCTTTGGTGAGCAGTACTTC
CASSSPFGEQYF
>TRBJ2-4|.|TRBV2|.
TGTGCCAGCAGTATAGCCAAAAACATTCAGTACTTC
CASSIAKNIQYF
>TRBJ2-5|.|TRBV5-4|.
TGTGCCAGCAGCTTCGGACAGATACAAGAGACCCAGTACTTC
CASSFGQIQETQYF
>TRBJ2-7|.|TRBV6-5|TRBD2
TGTGCCAGCAGTCGACTAGCGGGACCCTACGAGCAGTACTTC
CASSRLAGPYEQYF
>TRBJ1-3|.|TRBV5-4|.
TGTGCCAGCAGCTACGGATTCGGAAACACCATATATTTT
CASSYGFGNTIYF
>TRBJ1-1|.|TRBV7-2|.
TGTGCCAGCAGCTCGGGGGGCATGAAGGCTGAAGCTTTCTTT
CASSSGGMKAEAFF
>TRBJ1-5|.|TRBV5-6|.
TGTGCCAGCAGCTTGTTGGGTGTTAGCAATCAGCCCCAGCATTTT
CASSLLGVSNQPQHF
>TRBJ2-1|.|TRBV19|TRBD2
TGTGCCAGTAGATCGACTAGCGGGACAGGGCATGAGCAGTTCTTC
CASRSTSGTGHEQFF
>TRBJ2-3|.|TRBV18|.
TGTGCCAGCTCACCGACAGATCTGAGCACAGATACGCAGTATTTT
CASSPTDLSTDTQYF
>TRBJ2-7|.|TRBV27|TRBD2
TGTGCCAGCAGTTTTCGGAGCGGGACGGAGTACTTC
CASSFRSGTEYF
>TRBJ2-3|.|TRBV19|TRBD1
TGTGCCAGTGGATTGGGACAGCTCACAGATACGCAGTATTTT
CASGLGQLTDTQYF
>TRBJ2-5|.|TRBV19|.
TGTGCCAGTAGTCCAAGAGGGGGGGCGGAGACCCAGTACTTC
CASSPRGGAETQYF
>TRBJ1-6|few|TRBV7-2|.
TGTGCCAGCAGCCAAACTATGGCAACGGCAGACTATAATTCACCCCTCCACTTT
CASSQTMATADYNSPLHF
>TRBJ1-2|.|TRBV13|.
TGTGCCAGCAGGGTGAAAGGGCAGAACTATGGCTACACCTTC
CASRVKGQNYGYTF
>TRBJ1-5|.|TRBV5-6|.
TGTGCCAGCAGCCGCGGGTCCAGCCGCAATCAGCCCCAGCATTTT
CASSRGSSRNQPQHF
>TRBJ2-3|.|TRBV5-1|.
TGCGCCAGCGCTCTTATGGTGATGGGGGCAGATACGCAGTATTTT
CASALMVMGADTQYF
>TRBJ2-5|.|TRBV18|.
TGTGCCAGCTCACCACAAACGGGCGGGCCCCAAGAGACCCAGTACTTC
CASSPQTGGPQETQYF
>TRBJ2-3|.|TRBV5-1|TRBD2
TGCGCCAGCAGCTTCCAGCGGGGTAGCACAGATACGCAGTATTTT
CASSFQRGSTDTQYF
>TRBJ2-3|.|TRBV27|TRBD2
TGTGCCAGCAGTTTTAGGACTAGTTATACGCAGTATTTT
CASSFRTSYTQYF
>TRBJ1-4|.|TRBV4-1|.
TGCGCCAGCAGCCAAGTGGGGGGCATAACTAATGAAAAACTGTTTTTT
CASSQVGGITNEKLFF
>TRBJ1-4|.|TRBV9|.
TGTGCCAGCAGCGTAAATACAGGGATGGGGAAACTGTTTTTT
CASSVNTGMGKLFF
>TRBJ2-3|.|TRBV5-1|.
TGCGCCAGCGTCCGTGGCGGTTCGACTAGCACAGATACGCAGTATTTT
CASVRGGSTSTDTQYF
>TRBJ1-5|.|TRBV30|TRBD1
TGTGCCTGGAGTGTTGGACAGGTTCTCAATCAGCCCCAGCATTTT
CAWSVGQVLNQPQHF
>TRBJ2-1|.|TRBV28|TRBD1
TGTGCCAGCAGTTCGACAGGGATGGCTGAGCAGTTCTTC
CASSSTGMAEQFF
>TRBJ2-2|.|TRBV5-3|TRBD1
TGTGCCAGAAGCCGGGACAGGGGGCGACCAAACCCCAACACCGGGGAGCTGTTTTTT
CARSRDRGRPNPNTGELFF
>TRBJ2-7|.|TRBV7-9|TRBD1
TGTGCCAGCAGCCCCAGAAGGTCCCAACCAGACAGGGCCTACGAGCAGTACTTC
CASSPRRSQPDRAYEQYF
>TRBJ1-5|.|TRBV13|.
TGTGCCAGCAAAAGTTCGCTTAGCAATCAGCCCCAGCATTTT
CASKSSLSNQPQHF
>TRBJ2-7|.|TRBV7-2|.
TGTGCCAGCAGCTTTACGGGAACGACCTACGAGCAGTACTTC
CASSFTGTTYEQYF
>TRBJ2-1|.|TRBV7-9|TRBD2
TGTGCCAGCAGCTTACTAAGCGGGAGCTCCTACAATGAGCAGTTCTTC
CASSLLSGSSYNEQFF
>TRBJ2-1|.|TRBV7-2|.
TGTGCCAGCAGCTTAGTAAGGACAAGCGGGAATGAGCAGTTCTTC
CASSLVRTSGNEQFF
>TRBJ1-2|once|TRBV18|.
TGTGCCAGCTCACCGAACAGGGAAGAGGAGACCTTC
CASSPNREEETF
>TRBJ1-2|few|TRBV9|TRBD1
TGTGCCAGCAGCCTGGGAGGACAGGGCTTCTATGGCTACACCTTC
CASSLGGQGFYGYTF